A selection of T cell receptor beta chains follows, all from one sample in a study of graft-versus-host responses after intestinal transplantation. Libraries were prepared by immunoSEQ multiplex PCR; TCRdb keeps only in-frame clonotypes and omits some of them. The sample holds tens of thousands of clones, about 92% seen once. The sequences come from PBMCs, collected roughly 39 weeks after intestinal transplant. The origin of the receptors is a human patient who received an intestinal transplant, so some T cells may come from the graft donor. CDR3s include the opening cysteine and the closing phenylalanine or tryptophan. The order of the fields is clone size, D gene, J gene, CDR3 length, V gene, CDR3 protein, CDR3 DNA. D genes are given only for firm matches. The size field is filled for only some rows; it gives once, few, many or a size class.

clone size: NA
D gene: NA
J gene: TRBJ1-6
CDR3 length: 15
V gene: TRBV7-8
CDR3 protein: CASSRTPTNNSPLHF
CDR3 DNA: TGTGCCAGCAGCCGGACACCTACTAATAATTCACCCCTCCACTTT

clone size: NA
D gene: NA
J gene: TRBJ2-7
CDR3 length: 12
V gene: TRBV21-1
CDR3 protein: CASSDRICEQYF
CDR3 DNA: TGTGCCAGCAGCGACCGAATCTGCGAGCAGTACTTC

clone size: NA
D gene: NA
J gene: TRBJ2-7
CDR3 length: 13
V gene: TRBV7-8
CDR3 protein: CASSLASTYEQYF
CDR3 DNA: TGTGCCAGCAGCTTAGCATCAACCTACGAGCAGTACTTC

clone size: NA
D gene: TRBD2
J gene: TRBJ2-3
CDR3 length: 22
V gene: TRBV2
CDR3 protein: CASRGTQGSLRSGRISTDTQYF
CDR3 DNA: TGTGCCAGCAGAGGGACCCAGGGTAGTCTTCGGAGCGGGAGAATCAGCACAGATACGCAGTATTTT

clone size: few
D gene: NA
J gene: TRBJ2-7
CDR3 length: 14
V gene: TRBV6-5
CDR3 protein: CASRPRRLYYEQYF
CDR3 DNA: TGTGCCAGCAGACCTCGACGACTATACTACGAGCAGTACTTC

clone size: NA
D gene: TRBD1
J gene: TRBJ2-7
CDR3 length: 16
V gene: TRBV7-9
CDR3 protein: CASSLAWDRPSYEQYF
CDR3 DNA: TGTGCCAGCAGCTTAGCCTGGGACAGGCCATCCTACGAGCAGTACTTC

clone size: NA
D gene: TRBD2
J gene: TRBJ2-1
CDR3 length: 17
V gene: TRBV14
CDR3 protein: CASSQGVGLAGGHEQFF
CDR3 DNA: TGTGCCAGCAGCCAAGGGGTAGGACTAGCGGGAGGACATGAGCAGTTCTTC

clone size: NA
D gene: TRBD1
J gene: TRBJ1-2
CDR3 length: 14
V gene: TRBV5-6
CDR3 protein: CASRDGTGYYGYTF
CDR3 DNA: TGTGCCAGCAGAGACGGGACAGGTTACTATGGCTACACCTTC

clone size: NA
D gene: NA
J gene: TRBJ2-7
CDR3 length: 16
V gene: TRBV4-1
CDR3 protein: CASSQERRQSYYEQYF
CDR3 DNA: TGCGCCAGCAGCCAAGAAAGGAGGCAGTCCTACTACGAGCAGTACTTC

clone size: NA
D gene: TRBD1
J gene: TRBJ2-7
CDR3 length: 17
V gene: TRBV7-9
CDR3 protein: CASSLSNGTGVTYEQYF
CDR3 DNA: TGTGCCAGCAGCTTATCGAACGGGACAGGGGTCACCTACGAGCAGTACTTC

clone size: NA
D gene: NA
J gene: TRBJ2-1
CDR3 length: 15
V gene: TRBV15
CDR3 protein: CATSRVQREANEQFF
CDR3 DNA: TGTGCCACCAGCAGAGTTCAGAGGGAGGCAAATGAGCAGTTCTTC

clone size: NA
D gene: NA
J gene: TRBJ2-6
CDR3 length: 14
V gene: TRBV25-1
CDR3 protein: CASTLGSGANVLTF
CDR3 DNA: TGTGCCAGCACTCTGGGGTCGGGGGCCAACGTCCTGACTTTC

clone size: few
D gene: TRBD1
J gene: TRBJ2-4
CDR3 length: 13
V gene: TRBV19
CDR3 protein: CASRPGQGDIQYF
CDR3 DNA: TGTGCCAGTAGACCGGGACAGGGGGACATTCAGTACTTC

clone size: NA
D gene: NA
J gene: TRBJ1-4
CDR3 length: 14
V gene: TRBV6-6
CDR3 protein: CATKRSRTNEKLFF
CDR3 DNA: TGTGCCACCAAGAGGAGCAGGACAAATGAAAAACTGTTTTTT

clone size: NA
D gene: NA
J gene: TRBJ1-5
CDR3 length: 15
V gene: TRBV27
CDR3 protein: CASSLGQLGNQPQHF
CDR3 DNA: TGTGCCAGCAGTTTAGGACAGCTTGGGAATCAGCCCCAGCATTTT

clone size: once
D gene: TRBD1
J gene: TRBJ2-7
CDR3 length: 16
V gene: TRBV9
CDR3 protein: CASSVGPDRVIYEQYF
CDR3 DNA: TGTGCCAGCAGCGTAGGACCGGACAGGGTTATCTACGAGCAGTACTTC

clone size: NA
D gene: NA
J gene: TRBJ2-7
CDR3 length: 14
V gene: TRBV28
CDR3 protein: CASSLYRASYEQYF
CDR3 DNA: TGTGCCAGCAGTCTCTACAGGGCTTCCTACGAGCAGTACTTC

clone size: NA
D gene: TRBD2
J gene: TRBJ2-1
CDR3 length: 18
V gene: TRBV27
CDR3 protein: CASSSLREGSLTYNEQFF
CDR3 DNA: TGTGCCAGCAGTTCCTTGCGGGAGGGTTCCCTTACCTACAATGAGCAGTTCTTC

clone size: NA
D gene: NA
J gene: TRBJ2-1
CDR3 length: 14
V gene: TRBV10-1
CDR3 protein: CASSDGGTYNEQFF
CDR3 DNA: TGCGCCAGCAGTGATGGCGGGACTTACAATGAGCAGTTCTTC

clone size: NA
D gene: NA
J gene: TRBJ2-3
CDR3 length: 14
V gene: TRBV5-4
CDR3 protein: CASSLGGSADTQYF
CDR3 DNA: TGTGCCAGCAGCTTGGGAGGATCCGCAGATACGCAGTATTTT

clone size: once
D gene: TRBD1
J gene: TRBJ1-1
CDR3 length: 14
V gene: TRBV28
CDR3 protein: CASSLQGARTEAFF
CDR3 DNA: TGTGCCAGCAGCCTTCAGGGGGCGAGGACTGAAGCTTTCTTT

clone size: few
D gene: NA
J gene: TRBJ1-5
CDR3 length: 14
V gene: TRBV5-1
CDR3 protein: CASSADGSNQPQHF
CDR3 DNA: TGCGCCAGCAGCGCGGACGGTAGCAATCAGCCCCAGCATTTT

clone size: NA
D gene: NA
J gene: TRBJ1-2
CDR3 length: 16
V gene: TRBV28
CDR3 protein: CASSLVGQSIRYGYTF
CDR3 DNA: TGTGCCAGCAGTTTAGTCGGACAGTCTATCCGCTATGGCTACACCTTC

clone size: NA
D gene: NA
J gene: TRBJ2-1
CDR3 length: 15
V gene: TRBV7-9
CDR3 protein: CASSAKPEAGYEQFF
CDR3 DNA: TGTGCCAGCAGCGCGAAGCCGGAGGCCGGGTATGAGCAGTTCTTC

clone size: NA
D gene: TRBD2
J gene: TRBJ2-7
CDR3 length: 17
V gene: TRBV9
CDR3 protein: CASSSLPGTSETYEQYF
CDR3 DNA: TGTGCCAGCAGCTCTCTCCCTGGGACTAGCGAGACCTACGAGCAGTACTTC

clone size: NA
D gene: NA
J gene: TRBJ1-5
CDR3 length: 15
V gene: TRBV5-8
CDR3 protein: CASSLAAGDNQPQHF
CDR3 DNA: TGTGCCAGCAGCTTGGCGGCAGGTGATAATCAGCCCCAGCATTTT

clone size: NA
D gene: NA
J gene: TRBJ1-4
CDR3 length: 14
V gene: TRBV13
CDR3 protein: CASSPPGANEKLFF
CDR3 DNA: TGTGCCAGCAGCCCCCCCGGGGCTAATGAAAAACTGTTTTTT

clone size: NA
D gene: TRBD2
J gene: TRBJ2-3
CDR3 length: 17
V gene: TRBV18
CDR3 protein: CASSPKIAGDITDTQYF
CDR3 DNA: TGTGCCAGCTCACCAAAAATAGCGGGAGATATAACAGATACGCAGTATTTT

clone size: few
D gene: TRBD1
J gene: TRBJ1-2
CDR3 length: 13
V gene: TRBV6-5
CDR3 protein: CASSYPTGGGYTF
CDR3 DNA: TGTGCCAGCAGTTACCCTACAGGGGGCGGCTACACCTTC

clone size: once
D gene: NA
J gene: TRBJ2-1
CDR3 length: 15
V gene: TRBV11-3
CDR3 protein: CASSGSTSSYNEQFF
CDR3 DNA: TGTGCCAGCAGCGGCTCAACGAGCTCCTACAATGAGCAGTTCTTC

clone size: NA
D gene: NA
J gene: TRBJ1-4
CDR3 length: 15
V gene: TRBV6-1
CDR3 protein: CASSGRQTTNEKLFF
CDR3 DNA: TGTGCCAGCAGTGGCAGACAGACAACTAATGAAAAACTGTTTTTT

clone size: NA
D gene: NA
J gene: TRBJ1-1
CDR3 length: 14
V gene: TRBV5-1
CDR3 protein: CASSFLQGNTEAFF
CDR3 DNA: TGCGCCAGCAGCTTTCTTCAGGGGAACACTGAAGCTTTCTTT

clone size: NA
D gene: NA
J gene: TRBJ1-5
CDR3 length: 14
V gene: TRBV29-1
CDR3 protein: CSVEDPEVGQPQHF
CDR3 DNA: TGCAGCGTTGAAGATCCGGAGGTGGGTCAGCCCCAGCATTTT

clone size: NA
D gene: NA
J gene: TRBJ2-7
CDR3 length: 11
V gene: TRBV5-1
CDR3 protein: CASSSTYEQYF
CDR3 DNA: TGCGCCAGCAGCTCTACCTACGAGCAGTACTTC

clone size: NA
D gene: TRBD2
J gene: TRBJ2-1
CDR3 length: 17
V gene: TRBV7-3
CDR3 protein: CASSFISGRIPYNEQFF
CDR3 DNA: TGTGCCAGCAGCTTCATTAGCGGGAGAATCCCCTACAATGAGCAGTTCTTC

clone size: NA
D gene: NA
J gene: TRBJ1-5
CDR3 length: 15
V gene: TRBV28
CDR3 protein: CASSLFPLGDQPQHF
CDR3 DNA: TGTGCCAGCAGTTTATTTCCCCTCGGGGATCAGCCCCAGCATTTT

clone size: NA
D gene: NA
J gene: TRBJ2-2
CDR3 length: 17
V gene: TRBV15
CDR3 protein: CATSRDQGGSGTGELFF
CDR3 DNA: TGTGCCACCAGCAGAGATCAGGGGGGCTCGGGGACCGGGGAGCTGTTTTTT

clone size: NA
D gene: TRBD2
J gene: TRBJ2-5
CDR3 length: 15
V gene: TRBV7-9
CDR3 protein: CASRLLAGGQETQYF
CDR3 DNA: TGTGCCAGCAGACTTCTAGCGGGAGGCCAAGAGACCCAGTACTTC

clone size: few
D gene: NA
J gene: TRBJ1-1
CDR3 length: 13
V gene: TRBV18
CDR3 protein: CASSLAQDTEAFF
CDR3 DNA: TGTGCCAGCTCACTTGCCCAAGACACTGAAGCTTTCTTT

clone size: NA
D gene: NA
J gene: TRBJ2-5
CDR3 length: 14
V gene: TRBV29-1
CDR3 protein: CSVTLIAGRETQYF
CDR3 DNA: TGCAGCGTGACCCTTATTGCGGGTCGAGAGACCCAGTACTTC

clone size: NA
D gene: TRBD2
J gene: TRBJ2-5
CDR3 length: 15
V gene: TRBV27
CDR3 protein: CASSSTSGIQETQYF
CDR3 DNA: TGTGCCAGCAGTTCGACTAGCGGGATTCAAGAGACCCAGTACTTC

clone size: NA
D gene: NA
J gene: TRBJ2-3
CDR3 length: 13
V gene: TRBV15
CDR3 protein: CATSRDLTDTQYF
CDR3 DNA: TGTGCCACCAGCAGAGACCTCACAGATACGCAGTATTTT

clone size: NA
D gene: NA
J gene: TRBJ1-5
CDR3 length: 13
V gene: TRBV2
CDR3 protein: CASSGDSNQPQHF
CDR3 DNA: TGTGCCAGCAGTGGGGATAGCAATCAGCCCCAGCATTTT

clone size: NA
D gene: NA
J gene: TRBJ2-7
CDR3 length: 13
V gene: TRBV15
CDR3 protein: CATSSTRVGEQYF
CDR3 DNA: TGTGCCACCAGCTCTACTCGGGTCGGCGAGCAGTACTTC

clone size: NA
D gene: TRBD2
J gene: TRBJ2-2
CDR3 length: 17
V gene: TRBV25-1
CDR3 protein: CASSEPGLAANTGELFF
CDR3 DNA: TGTGCCAGCAGTGAACCGGGACTAGCGGCGAACACCGGGGAGCTGTTTTTT

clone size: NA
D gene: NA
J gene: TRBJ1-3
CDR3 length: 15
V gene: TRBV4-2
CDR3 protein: CASSQFGLSGNTIYF
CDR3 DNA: TGTGCCAGCAGCCAGTTTGGGCTCTCTGGAAACACCATATATTTT

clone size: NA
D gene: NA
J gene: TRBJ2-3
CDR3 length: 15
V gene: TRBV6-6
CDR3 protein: CASSYSKTGSDTQYF
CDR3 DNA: TGTGCCAGCAGTTACTCGAAGACAGGTTCAGATACGCAGTATTTT

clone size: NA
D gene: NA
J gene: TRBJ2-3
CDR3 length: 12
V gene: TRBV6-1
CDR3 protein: CASTGVGDTQYF
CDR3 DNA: TGTGCCAGCACTGGGGTAGGAGATACGCAGTATTTT

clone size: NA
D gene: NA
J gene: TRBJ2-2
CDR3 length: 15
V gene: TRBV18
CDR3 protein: CASSLTGPDGGELFF
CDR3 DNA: TGTGCCAGCTCACTCACCGGGCCCGACGGCGGGGAGCTGTTTTTT

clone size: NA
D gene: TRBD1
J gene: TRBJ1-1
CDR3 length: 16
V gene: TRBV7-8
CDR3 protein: CASSSTGYLMNTEAFF
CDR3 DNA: TGTGCCAGCAGCTCGACAGGGTACCTCATGAACACTGAAGCTTTCTTT

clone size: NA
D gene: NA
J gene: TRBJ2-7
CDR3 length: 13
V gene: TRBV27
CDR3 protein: CASSLAGTYEQYF
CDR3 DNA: TGTGCCAGCAGTTTAGCGGGGACCTACGAGCAGTACTTC

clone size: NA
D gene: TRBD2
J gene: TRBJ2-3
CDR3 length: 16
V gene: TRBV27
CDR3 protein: CASSRLAELGTDTQYF
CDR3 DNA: TGTGCCAGCAGCCGACTAGCGGAACTAGGCACAGATACGCAGTATTTT

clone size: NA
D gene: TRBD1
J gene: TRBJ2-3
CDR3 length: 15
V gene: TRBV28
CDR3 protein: CASSPRGQAVDTQYF
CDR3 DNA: TGTGCCAGCAGTCCAAGGGGACAGGCAGTAGATACGCAGTATTTT